The clone carrying this T cell receptor (beta chain) showed up just a few times. No antigen is known for it. Trimming removed 3 bases at V and 0 bases at J, with 5 bases between. The germline CDR1 and CDR2 sequences are DFQATT and SNEGSKA (reference sequence). CDR3 size: 12 residues. The sample originates from a study of T-cell reconstitution after alpha-beta-depleted transplantation in children. The library targeted TCRbeta and was prepared with unique molecular identifiers. One entry per CDR3 protein, called by TCRdb with MiXCR from the PCR reads. The sample yields 610,000 or so distinct CDR3 sequences, more than 20% seen once. General study results and limits: Where alpha-beta T cells came from about two months after transplant was reportedly several hundred expanded graft clones. TCRbeta diversity was high at day 60 in some patients (a result of surviving recipient T cells and thymic progenitors).

The starting material was PBMCs, obtained before TCRalphabeta/CD19-depleted stem cell transplant. The J gene is TRBJ1-1, the V gene TRBV20-1; D call uncertain. The source is a boy younger than two with Wiskott-Aldrich syndrome, due to receive a stem cell transplant. CDR3 amino acids: CSASYLNTEAFF. The DNA for the CDR3 is TGCAGTGCTAGCTATCTGAACACTGAAGCTTTCTTT.